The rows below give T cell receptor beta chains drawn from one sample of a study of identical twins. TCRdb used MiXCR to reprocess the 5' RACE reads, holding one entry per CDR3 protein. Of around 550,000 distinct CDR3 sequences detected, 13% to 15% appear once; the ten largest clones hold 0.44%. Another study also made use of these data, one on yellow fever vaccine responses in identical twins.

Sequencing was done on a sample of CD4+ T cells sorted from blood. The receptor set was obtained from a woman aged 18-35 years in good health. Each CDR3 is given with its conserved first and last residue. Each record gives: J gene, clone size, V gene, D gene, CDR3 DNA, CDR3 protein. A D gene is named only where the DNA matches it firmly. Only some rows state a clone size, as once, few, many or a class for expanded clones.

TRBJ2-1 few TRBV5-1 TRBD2 TGCGCCAGCAGACCCGGGACTAGCGGGAGATCCTGGGGCTACAATGAGCAGTTCTTC CASRPGTSGRSWGYNEQFF
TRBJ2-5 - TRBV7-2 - TGTGCCAGCAGCCAGAGGTCGGGCAACCAAGAGACCCAGTACTTC CASSQRSGNQETQYF
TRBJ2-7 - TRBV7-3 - TGTGCCAGCAGCTTAAGTAGCGGAGGCCACGAGCAGTACTTC CASSLSSGGHEQYF
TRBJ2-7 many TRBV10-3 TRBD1 TGTGCCATCAGTGAAGGGGACAGCCCTTCCTACGAGCAGTACTTC CAISEGDSPSYEQYF
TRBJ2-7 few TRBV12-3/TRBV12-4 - TGTGCCAGCAGTCTAGGACTCCTCAACCCCTACGAGCAGTACTTC CASSLGLLNPYEQYF
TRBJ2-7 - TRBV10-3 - TGTGCCATCAGTGACCCCCAGGCCCATTCCTACGAGCAGTACTTC CAISDPQAHSYEQYF
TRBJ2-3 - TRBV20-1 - TGCAGTATAGTTTCACCAAGCACAGATACGCAGTATTTT CSIVSPSTDTQYF
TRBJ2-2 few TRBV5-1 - TGCGCCAGCAGTAGCTTACCGACCCTGGGGACCACCGGGGAGCTGTTTTTT CASSSLPTLGTTGELFF
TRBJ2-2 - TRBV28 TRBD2 TGTGCCAGCAGACCAGCGGGAGGGCCCGACACCGGGGAGCTGTTTTTT CASRPAGGPDTGELFF
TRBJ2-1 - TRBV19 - TGTGCCAGTAGCCCTATTCAGGGGAATGAGCAGTTCTTC CASSPIQGNEQFF
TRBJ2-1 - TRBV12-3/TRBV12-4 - TGTGCCAGCAGTGCCTTTGGGGGCCACAATGAGCAGTTCTTC CASSAFGGHNEQFF
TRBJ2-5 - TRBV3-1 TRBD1 TGTGCCAGCCGGGGGACAGGGGGCCTGAATACCCAGTACTTC CASRGTGGLNTQYF
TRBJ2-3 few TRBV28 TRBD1 TGTGCCAGCAGTTTAACGACAGGGAGAGATACGCAGTATTTT CASSLTTGRDTQYF
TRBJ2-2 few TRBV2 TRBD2 TGTGCCAGCAGTGGGACTAGCGCGAACGGGGAGCTGTTTTTT CASSGTSANGELFF
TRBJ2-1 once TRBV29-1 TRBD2 TGCAGCGTTGAAGATCGGCGACTAGCGGGGGCTGAGCAGTTCTTC CSVEDRRLAGAEQFF
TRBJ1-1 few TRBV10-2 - TGCGCCAGCAGTGAGTCGTCGGGGGGGCGGACTGAAGCTTTCTTT CASSESSGGRTEAFF
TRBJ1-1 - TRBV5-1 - TGCGCCAGCAGCTTGCCTTACCGGGACCTGAACACTGAAGCTTTCTTT CASSLPYRDLNTEAFF
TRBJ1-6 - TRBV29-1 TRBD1 TGCAGCGTCCGGGACAGTAATAATAATTCACCCCTCCACTTT CSVRDSNNNSPLHF
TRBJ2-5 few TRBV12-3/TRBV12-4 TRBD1 TGTGCCAGCAGTGTACGACAGGGGTCCCAAGAGACCCAGTACTTC CASSVRQGSQETQYF
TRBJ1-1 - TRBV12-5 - TGTGCTAGTGGTTTATGGGGGGGAGCGGCTGAAGCTTTCTTT CASGLWGGAAEAFF
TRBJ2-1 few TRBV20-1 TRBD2 TGCAGTGCAAAAGGGGGAGCGGGGGGGCTTACCTACAATGAGCAGTTCTTC CSAKGGAGGLTYNEQFF
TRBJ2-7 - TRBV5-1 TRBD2 TGCGCCAGCAGCGTCCCCGGGACTAGCGTTTACGAGCAGTACTTC CASSVPGTSVYEQYF
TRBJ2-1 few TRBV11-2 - TGTGCCAGCAGCCATCGGACTGTGTCCAATGAGCAGTTCTTC CASSHRTVSNEQFF
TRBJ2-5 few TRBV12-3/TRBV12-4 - TGTGCCAGCAGCAAGAAACAGGGTGGGTTCGTGGAGACCCAGTACTTC CASSKKQGGFVETQYF
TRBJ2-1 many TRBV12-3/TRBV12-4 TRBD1 TGTGCCAGCAGATCCGGGACAGGGGGGTTGTTTGGGCAGTTCTTC CASRSGTGGLFGQFF
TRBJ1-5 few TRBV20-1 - TGCAGTGCTAGAGTGAAAGAGCTGCCTAATCAGCCCCAGCATTTT CSARVKELPNQPQHF
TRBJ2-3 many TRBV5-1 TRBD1 TGCGCCAGCAGCAGGACAGGGGATACCACAGATACGCAGTATTTT CASSRTGDTTDTQYF
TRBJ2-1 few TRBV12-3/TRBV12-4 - TGTGCCAGCAGTTGGGGACGGACCTACAATGAGCAGTTCTTC CASSWGRTYNEQFF
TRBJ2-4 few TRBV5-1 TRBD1 TGCGCCAGCAGCTTCGGACAGGGGAGAGGGGGCCTAGCCAAAAACATTCAGTACTTC CASSFGQGRGGLAKNIQYF
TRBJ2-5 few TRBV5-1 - TGCGCCAGCAGCGAAAACCAGGAGACCCAGTACTTC CASSENQETQYF
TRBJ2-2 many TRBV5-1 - TGCGCCAGCAGCCGGGATGGTTCCGGGGAGCTGTTTTTT CASSRDGSGELFF
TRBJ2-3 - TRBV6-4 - TGTGCCAGCAGTGACGGGGCAGGGGGCACAGATACGCAGTATTTT CASSDGAGGTDTQYF
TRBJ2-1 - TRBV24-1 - TGTGCCACCGGACAGTATAGCGGTAATGAGCAGTTCTTC CATGQYSGNEQFF
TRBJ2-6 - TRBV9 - TGTGCCAGCAGCGAGCCAACAGGGAGTGGGGCCAACGTCCTGACTTTC CASSEPTGSGANVLTF
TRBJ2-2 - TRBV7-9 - TGTGCCAGCATCACCGGGGGGCTCGCGAACACCGGGGAGCTGTTTTTT CASITGGLANTGELFF
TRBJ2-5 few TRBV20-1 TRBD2 TGCAGTGCTAGAGATGAAGGGAGGGGAGAGACCCAGTACTTC CSARDEGRGETQYF
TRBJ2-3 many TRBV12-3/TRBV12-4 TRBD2 TGTGCCAGCAGTTCCCGGGGGGGGGGCACAGATACGCAGTATTTT CASSSRGGGTDTQYF
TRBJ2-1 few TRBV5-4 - TGTGCCAGCAGCTTAAGTACAGATGAGCAGTTCTTC CASSLSTDEQFF
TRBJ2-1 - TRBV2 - TGTGCCAGCAGTGAAGGATGGCAGGGTAGGAATGAGCAGTTCTTC CASSEGWQGRNEQFF
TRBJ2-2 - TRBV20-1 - TGCAGTGCTAGCTCGACTCCGGGACGTTACACCGGGGAGCTGTTTTTT CSASSTPGRYTGELFF
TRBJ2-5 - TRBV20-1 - TGCAGTGCGGACGGATCAGTGGAGACCCAGTACTTC CSADGSVETQYF
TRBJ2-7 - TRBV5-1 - TGCGCCAGCAGCTCAGGGAAACCCTACGAGCAGTACTTC CASSSGKPYEQYF
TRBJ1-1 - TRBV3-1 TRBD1 TGTGCCAGCAGCCAAGATGCAACAGGGGCTTTCACTGAAGCTTTCTTT CASSQDATGAFTEAFF
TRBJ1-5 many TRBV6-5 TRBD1 TGTGCCAGCAGTTACTCGGACAGGGGCAATCAGCCCCAGCATTTT CASSYSDRGNQPQHF
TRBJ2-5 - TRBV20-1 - TGCAGTGCCTTGACCCCCACCATAGAGACCCAGTACTTC CSALTPTIETQYF
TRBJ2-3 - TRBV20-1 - TGCAGTGCTAGAGATAGGGGCATGGGCAGGCCTGATACGCAGTATTTT CSARDRGMGRPDTQYF
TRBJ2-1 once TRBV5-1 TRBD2 TGCGCCAGCAGCTTGCTGTCGGGAGGGACCAATGAGCAGTTCTTC CASSLLSGGTNEQFF
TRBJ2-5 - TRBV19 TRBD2 TGTGCCAGCGCGGGGGGCCGTAAAGAGACCCAGTACTTC CASAGGRKETQYF